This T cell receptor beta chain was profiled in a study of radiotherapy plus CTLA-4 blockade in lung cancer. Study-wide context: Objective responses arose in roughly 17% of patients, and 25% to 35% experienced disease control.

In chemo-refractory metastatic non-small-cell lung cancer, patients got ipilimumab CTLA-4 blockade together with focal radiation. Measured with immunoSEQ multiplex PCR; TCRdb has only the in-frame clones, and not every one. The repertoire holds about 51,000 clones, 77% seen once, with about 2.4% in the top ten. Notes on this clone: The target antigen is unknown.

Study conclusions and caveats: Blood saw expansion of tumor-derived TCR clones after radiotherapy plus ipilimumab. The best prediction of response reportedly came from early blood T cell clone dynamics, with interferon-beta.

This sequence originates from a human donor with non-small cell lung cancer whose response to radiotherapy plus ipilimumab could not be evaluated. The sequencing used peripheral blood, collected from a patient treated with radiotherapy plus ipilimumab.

CDR3 loop: CASSLRQGYEQYF. The CDR3 DNA reads TGCGCCAGCAGCTTGAGACAGGGATACGAGCAGTACTTC. The V call is TRBV5-1, the J call TRBJ2-7; 7 nucleotides match TRBD1. The CDR3 covers 13 residues. V lost 1 base, J lost 4 bases, and 2 bases stayed unmatched. Germline V CDR1 and CDR2: SGHRS, YFSETQ.